One T cell receptor (beta chain) is described in this entry. This receptor's antigen is unknown. Base qualities are not recorded, but no much larger clone differs from it by a single base. The data stem from a study of metastatic and nonmetastatic thyroid tumors (dated by TCRdb to 2020 to 2022). About the study as a whole: Repertoires from peripheral blood and from tumor or nodule tissue samples of malignant and benign thyroid patients were compared.

The full study reports these points: In both blood and tumor samples, TCR beta diversity was reported to be significantly higher in malignant tumors than in benign nodules.

No patient had received any treatment before thyroid surgery. The study retrospectively analysed patient clinical samples collected from about 2012 to 2018 using T-cell receptor beta sequencing. The library was produced with PCR. Sequencer: Illumina HiSeq 4000. The TCR beta-chain CDR3 region of each patient was profiled by high-throughput sequencing. In the paper's pipeline: The researchers built a classifier to tell apart papillary thyroid cancer patients with distant metastasis, based on CDR3 differences among clinicopathological groups. To measure repertoire diversity the researchers used the Shannon index, while the Morisita-Horn index served to gauge how similar the tumor and blood repertoires were. TCRdb took the public reads, trimmed them with fastp at Q25, ran MiXCR for clone calling and kept in-frame beta chains. V and J calls and clone size were set by TCRdb, not the authors. Here the sample has around 40,000 clones; about a sixth occur a single time. The top ten hold 5.5% to 7% of the sample.

The material sequenced was blood. The origin of this receptor is a male donor with papillary thyroid cancer or a benign thyroid nodule (not recorded which). Some clones in this sample may be carry-over from other donors' samples.

The CDR3 protein: CASSPVALVGYGYTF. The sequence in DNA is TGTGCCAGCAGTCCCGTGGCCCTGGTGGGATATGGCTACACCTTC. The sequence is built from TRBV12-3 or TRBV12-4 and TRBJ1-2; the D gene cannot be resolved reliably. Cut back by 5 bases and 5 bases, the V and J ends lie 18 bases apart. From the cysteine up to the phenylalanine, the CDR3 has a length of 15 residues. Only the CDR3 DNA is retained, 45 bases long and in frame from the first base.